Below, one TCR beta chain is given with its context. Its antigen is as yet unknown. Clones were read by immunoSEQ multiplex PCR, and TCRdb kept only the in-frame ones, dropping some. The data contain about 69,000 clones, roughly 94% of them singletons. These data come from a study of T cell clonotyping in hematopoietic cell transplantation. The V and J ends lost 0 bases and 3 bases respectively, with 11 bases between them. This CDR3 comprises 15 residues. Germline V CDR1 and CDR2: SGHAT, FQNNGV. General study points: Broader posttransplant TCR repertoire diversity was predicted by graft donor and pretransplant recipient Inverse Simpson Index values. Recipient TCR diversity dropped after transplant; expanded clonotypes rose from day 30 to 180. At the given depth, recipient repertoires were over 95% de novo clonotypes.

This TCR was recovered from a man aged 50-60 years in good health. Some clones in this sample may be carry-over from other donors' samples. The chain joins TRBV11-2 to TRBJ2-5; D may be TRBD2 (6 bases). The sequenced sample consisted of peripheral blood mononuclear cells. CDR3 region: CASSLDFGGKETQYF. CDR3 DNA sequence: TGTGCCAGCAGCTTAGATTTTGGGGGGAAAGAGACCCAGTACTTC.